This T cell receptor (beta chain) was profiled in a study of control samples from healthy donors and cancer patients. Here immunoSEQ multiplex PCR was the method, and the copy in TCRdb shows in-frame clones only, minus some. The table lists 90,000 to 100,000 clones, approximately 81% of them singletons, with about 11% in the top ten. Germline V gene lookup returns CDR1 SNHLY and CDR2 FYNNEI. The CDR3 has 14 residues. Germline trimming cut 4 bases from V and 4 bases from J; bases unmatched to any gene: 4. Input material: blood. The source of this sequence is a woman aged 25-40 years in good health. The chain links TRBV2 to TRBJ1-5; 7 bases agree with TRBD1. The CDR3 DNA reads as TGTGCCAGCAGTGTGGGGACAGCTAATCAGCCCCAGCATTTT. It codes for CASSVGTANQPQHF. The full variable domain, rest sourced from reference TRBV2 and TRBJ1-5, is EPEVTQTPSHQVTQMGQEVILRCVPISNHLYFYWYRQILGQKVEFLVSFYNNEISEKSEIFDDQFSVERPDGSNFTLKIRSTKLEDSAMYFCASSVGTANQPQHFGDGTRLSIL.